Each of the 6 T cell receptor beta chains below was sequenced from the same sample in a study of cytomegalovirus exposure and HLA in healthy donors. PCR employed 60 Vbeta and 13 Jbeta primers. Profiling relied on immunoSEQ multiplex PCR, and the TCRdb table lists in-frame clones only, not all of them. This table has approximately 180,000 clones, around 81% appearing once. The sample taken for sequencing was PBMCs. The receptors were sampled from a woman aged 25 to 39 in good health and CMV-seronegative.

The chain combines TRBV27 with TRBJ2-5; the match to TRBD2 covers 8 bases. This CDR3 contains 17 residues. V lost 7 bases, J lost 5 bases, and 18 bases stayed unmatched. The V gene's germline CDR1 is MNHEY and CDR2 SMNVEV (reference sequence). The CDR3 DNA reads as TGTGCCAGCATGAAAAACGCGGGACTAGGCCTTAGGGAGACCCAGTACTTC. Protein: CASMKNAGLGLRETQYF.

The chain joins TRBV4-3 to TRBJ2-5, with D possibly matching TRBD2 (5 bases). Trimming took 0 bases from V and 4 from J, leaving 9 bases between them. This CDR3 spans 14 amino acids. Per the germline V gene, CDR1 is LGHNA and CDR2 is YSLEER. Here the CDR3 DNA reads TGCGCCAGCAGCCAAGATGCAGGAGGAGAGACCCAGTACTTC. This codes for CASSQDAGGETQYF.

This sequence joins TRBV19 and TRBJ2-5; D gene ambiguous. Looked up from germline, CDR1 is LNHDA and CDR2 is SQIVND (reference sequence). The CDR3 totals 16 residues. V lost 5 bases, J lost 2 bases, and 18 bases lay in between. CDR3: CASSVSTLTEQETQYF. DNA for the CDR3: TGTGCCAGTAGTGTTTCAACCCTGACTGAACAAGAGACCCAGTACTTC.

The chain joins TRBV7-2 to TRBJ2-1; 8 bases agree with TRBD1. Trimming at V came to 1 base and at J to 4 bases, leaving 9 bases not matched to a gene. CDR1 is SGHTA and CDR2 is FQGNSA in the germline V gene. This CDR3 is 17 amino acids long. The CDR3 nucleotides are TGTGCCAGCAGCTTAGTTCCGGGACAGGAGCCTTACAATGAGCAGTTCTTC. Translation gives CASSLVPGQEPYNEQFF.

This rearrangement joins TRBV25-1 to TRBJ2-7; 8 positions agree with TRBD1. V lost 4 bases, J lost 3 bases, and 8 bases stayed unmatched. Looked up from germline, CDR1 is MGHDK and CDR2 is SYGVNS. CDR3 length equals 15 residues. The CDR3 region has the DNA TGTGCCAGCAGTGCTGAGACCGGGACAGGCTACGAGCAGTACTTC. Protein: CASSAETGTGYEQYF.

This chain uses TRBV6-1 with TRBJ1-5, with a tentative D call TRBD1 (6 bases). Trimming took off 6 bases at V and 5 bases at J, with 11 bases between the two ends. The length of the CDR3 is 13 residues. Per the germline V gene, CDR1 is MNHNS and CDR2 is SASEGT. This chain's CDR3 is CASREQGYQPQHF. Written as DNA, the CDR3 is TGTGCCAGCAGAGAACAGGGTTATCAGCCCCAGCATTTT.